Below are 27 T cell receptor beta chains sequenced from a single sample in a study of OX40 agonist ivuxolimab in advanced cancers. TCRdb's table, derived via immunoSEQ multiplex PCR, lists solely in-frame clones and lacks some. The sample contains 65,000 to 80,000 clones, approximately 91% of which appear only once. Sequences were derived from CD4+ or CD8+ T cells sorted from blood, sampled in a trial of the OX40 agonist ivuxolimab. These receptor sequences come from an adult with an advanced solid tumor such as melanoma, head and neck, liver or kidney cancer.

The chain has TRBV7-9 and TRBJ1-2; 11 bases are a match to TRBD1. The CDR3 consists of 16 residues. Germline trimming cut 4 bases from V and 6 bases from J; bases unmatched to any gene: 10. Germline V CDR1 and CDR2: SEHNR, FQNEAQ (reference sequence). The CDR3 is CASSSPTRTGGDGYTF. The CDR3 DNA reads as TGTGCCAGCAGCTCCCCTACCCGGACAGGGGGCGATGGCTACACCTTC.

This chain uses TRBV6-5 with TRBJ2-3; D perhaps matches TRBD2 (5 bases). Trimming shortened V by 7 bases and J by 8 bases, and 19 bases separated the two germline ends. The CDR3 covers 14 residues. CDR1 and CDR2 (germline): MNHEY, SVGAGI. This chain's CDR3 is CASTAGVGVVTQYF. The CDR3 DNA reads TGTGCCAGCACGGCCGGGGTCGGGGTTGTTACGCAGTATTTT.

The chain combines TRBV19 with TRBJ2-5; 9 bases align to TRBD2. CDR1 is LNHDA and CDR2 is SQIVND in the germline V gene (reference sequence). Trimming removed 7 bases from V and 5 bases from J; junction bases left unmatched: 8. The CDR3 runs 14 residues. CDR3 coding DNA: TGTGCCAGTAACACCGGGACTAGCTCGGAGACCCAGTACTTC. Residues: CASNTGTSSETQYF.

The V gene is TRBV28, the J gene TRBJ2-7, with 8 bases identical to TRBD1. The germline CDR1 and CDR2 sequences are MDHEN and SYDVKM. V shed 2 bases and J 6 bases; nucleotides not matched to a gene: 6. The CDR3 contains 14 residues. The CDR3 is CASSLQGALVEQYF. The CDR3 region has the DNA TGTGCCAGCAGTTTACAGGGGGCGTTAGTCGAGCAGTACTTC. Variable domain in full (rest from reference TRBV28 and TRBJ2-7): DVKVTQSSRYLVKRTGEKVFLECVQDMDHENMFWYRQDPGLGLRLIYFSYDVKMKEKGDIPEGYSVSREKKERFSLILESASTNQTSMYLCASSLQGALVEQYFGPGTRLTVT.

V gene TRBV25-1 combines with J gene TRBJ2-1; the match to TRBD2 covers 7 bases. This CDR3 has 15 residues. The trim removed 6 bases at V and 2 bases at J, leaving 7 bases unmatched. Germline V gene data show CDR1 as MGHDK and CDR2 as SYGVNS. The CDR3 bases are TGTGCCAGCAGGGGATGGGGGGGAGCCTACAATGAGCAGTTCTTC. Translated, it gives CASRGWGGAYNEQFF.

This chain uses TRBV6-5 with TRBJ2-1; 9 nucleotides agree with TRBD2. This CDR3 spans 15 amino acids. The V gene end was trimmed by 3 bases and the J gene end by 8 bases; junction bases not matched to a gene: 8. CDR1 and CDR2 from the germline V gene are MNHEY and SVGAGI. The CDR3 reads CASSYTSGRSDEQFF. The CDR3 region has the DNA TGTGCCAGCAGTTATACTAGCGGGCGGTCGGATGAGCAGTTCTTC.

The CDR3 bases are TGCGCCAGCAGCTTGGGACAGACTAGTCGGGAGCAGTACTTC. It codes for CASSLGQTSREQYF. This chain links TRBV5-1 with TRBJ2-7; possibly TRBD2 for D (6 bases). The germline V gene encodes CDR1 SGHRS and CDR2 YFSETQ. The CDR3 sequence is 14 residues long. V lost 0 bases to trimming and J lost 7 bases, with 14 bases between them.

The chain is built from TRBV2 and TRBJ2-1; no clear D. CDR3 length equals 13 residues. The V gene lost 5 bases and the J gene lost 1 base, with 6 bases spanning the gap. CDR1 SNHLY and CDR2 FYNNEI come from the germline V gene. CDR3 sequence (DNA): TGTGCCAGCAGTTCAGAGTCCTACAATGAGCAGTTCTTC. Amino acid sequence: CASSSESYNEQFF.

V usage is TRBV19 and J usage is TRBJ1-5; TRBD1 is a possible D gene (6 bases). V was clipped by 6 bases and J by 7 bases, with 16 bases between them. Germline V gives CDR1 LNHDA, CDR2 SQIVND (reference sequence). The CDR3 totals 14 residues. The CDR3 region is CASRLTGSTQPQHF. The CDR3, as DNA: TGTGCCAGTAGGTTGACAGGATCTACCCAGCCCCAGCATTTT.

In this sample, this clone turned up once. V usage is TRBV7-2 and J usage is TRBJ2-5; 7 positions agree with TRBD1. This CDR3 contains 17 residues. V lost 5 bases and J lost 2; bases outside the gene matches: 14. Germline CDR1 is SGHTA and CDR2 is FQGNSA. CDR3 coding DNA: TGTGCCAGCAGCGGAGACCGGGACAGCTACTTTCAAGAGACCCAGTACTTC. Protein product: CASSGDRDSYFQETQYF.

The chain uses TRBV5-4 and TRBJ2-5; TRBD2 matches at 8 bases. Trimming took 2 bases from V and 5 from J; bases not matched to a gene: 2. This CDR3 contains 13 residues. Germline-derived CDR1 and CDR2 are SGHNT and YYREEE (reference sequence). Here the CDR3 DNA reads TGTGCCAGCAGCTTCCCTAGCGGGGAGACCCAGTACTTC. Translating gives CASSFPSGETQYF.

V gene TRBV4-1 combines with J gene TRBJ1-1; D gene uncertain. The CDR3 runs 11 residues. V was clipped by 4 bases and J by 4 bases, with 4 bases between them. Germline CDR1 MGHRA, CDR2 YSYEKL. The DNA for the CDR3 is TGCGCCAGCAGCCTCGGCACTGAAGCTTTCTTT. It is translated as CASSLGTEAFF.

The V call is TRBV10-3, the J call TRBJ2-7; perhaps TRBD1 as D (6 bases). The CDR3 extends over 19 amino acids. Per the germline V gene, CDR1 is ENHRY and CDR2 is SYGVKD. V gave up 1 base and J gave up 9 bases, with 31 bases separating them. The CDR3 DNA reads TGTGCCATCAGTGAGTTGAGTGCCGACCGGGACAAGGGGCGCCTAGTGCAGTACTTC. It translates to CAISELSADRDKGRLVQYF.

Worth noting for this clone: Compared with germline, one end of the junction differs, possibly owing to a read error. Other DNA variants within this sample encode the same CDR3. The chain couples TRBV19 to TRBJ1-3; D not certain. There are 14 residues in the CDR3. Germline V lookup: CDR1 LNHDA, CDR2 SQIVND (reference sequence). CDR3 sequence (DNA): TGCGCCAGTAGCGACTGGCTATCTGGAAACACCATATATTTT. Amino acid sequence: CASSDWLSGNTIYF.

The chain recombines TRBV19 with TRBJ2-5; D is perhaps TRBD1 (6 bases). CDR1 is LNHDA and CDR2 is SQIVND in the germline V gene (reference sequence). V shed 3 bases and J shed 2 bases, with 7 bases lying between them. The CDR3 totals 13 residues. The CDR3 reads CASSIQGQETQYF. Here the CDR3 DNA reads TGTGCCAGTAGTATCCAGGGGCAAGAGACCCAGTACTTC.

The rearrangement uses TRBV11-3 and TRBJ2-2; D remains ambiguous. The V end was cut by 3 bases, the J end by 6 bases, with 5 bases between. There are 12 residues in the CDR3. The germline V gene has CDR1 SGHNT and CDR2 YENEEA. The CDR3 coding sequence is TGTGCCAGCAGCTTTGAGGCCGGGGAGCTGTTTTTT. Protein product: CASSFEAGELFF.

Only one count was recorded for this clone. As DNA, the CDR3 is TGTGCCAGCAGTCTCTCCCCGAACACCGGGGAGCTGTTTTTT. Translated: CASSLSPNTGELFF. V usage is TRBV27 and J usage is TRBJ2-2; no firm D call. Deletions cut 5 bases from V and 0 bases from J, with 7 bases between. Germline V gene lookup returns CDR1 MNHEY and CDR2 SMNVEV (reference sequence). The CDR3 contains 14 residues.

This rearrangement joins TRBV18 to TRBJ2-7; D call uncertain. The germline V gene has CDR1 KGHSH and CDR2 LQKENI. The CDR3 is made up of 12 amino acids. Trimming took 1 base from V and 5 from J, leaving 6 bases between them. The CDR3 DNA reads TGTGCCAGCTCACCACAGAGCGACGAGCAGTACTTC. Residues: CASSPQSDEQYF.

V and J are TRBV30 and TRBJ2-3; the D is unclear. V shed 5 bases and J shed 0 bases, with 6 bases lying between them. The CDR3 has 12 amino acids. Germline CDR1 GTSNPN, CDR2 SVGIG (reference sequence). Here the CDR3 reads CAWADSTDTQYF. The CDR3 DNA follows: TGTGCCTGGGCGGACAGCACAGATACGCAGTATTTT.

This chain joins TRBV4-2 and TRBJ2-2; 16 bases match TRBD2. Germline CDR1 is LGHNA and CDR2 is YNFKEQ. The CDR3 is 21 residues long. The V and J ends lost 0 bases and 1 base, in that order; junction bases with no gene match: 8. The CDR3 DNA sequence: TGTGCCAGCAGCCAAGATTACGGGACTAGCGGGAGGGTATTGAACACCGGGGAGCTGTTTTTT. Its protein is CASSQDYGTSGRVLNTGELFF.

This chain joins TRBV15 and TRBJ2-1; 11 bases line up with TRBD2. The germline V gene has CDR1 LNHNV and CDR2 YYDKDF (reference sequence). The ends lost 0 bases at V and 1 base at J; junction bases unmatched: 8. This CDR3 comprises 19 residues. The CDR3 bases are TGTGCCACCAGCAGAGAGGGTAGCGGGAGGGTGGGGTCCTACAATGAGCAGTTCTTC. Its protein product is CATSREGSGRVGSYNEQFF.

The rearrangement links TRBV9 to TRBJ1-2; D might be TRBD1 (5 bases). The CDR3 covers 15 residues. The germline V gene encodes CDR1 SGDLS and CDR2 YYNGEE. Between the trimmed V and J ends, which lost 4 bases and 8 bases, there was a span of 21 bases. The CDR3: CASSPRDLQFWGYTF. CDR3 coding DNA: TGTGCCAGCAGCCCCCGGGACTTACAGTTCTGGGGCTACACCTTC.

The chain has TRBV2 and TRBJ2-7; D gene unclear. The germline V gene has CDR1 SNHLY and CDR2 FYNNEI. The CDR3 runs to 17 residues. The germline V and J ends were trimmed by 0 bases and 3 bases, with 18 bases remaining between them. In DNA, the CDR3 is TGTGCCAGCAGTGAAGCCACCTTTGTAAGGGATGACTACGAGCAGTACTTC. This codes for CASSEATFVRDDYEQYF.

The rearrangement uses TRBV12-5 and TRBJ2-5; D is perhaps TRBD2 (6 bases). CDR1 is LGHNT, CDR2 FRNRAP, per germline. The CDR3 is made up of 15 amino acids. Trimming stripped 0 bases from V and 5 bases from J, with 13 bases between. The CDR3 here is CASGLVRSSGETQYF. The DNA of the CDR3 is TGTGCTAGTGGTTTGGTACGGAGTAGCGGCGAGACCCAGTACTTC.

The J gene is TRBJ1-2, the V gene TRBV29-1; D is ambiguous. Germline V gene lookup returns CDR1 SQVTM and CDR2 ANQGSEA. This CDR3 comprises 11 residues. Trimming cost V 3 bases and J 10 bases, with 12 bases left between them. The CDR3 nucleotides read TGCAGCGTTGAGTTACTGGGAATCTACACCTTC. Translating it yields CSVELLGIYTF.

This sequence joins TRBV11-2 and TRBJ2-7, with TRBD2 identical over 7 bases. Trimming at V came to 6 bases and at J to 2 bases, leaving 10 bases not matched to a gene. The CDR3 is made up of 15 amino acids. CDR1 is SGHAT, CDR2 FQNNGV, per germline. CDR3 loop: CASRREVGSAYEQYF. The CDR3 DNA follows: TGTGCCAGCAGACGGGAGGTGGGCTCAGCCTACGAGCAGTACTTC.

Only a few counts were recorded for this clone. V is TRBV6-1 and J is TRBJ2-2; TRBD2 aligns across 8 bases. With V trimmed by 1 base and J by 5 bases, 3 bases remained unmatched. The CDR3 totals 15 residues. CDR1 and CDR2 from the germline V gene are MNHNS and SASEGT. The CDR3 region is CASSEVSGDTGELFF. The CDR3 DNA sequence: TGTGCCAGCAGTGAAGTTAGCGGGGATACCGGGGAGCTGTTTTTT.